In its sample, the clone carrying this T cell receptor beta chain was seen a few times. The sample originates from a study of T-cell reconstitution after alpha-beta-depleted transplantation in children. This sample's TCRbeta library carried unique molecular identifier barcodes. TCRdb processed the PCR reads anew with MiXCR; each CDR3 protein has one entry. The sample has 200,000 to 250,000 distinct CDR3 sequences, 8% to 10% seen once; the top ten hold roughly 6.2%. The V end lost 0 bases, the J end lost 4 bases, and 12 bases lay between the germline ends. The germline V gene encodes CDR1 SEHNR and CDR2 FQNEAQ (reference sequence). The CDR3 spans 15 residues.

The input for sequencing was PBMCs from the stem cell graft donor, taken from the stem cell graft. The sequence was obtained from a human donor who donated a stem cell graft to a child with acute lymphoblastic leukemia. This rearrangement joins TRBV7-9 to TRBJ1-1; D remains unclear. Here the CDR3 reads CASSLALPGLTEAFF. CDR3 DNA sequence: TGTGCCAGCAGCTTAGCGTTACCGGGCCTCACTGAAGCTTTCTTT.